Each of the 11 T cell receptor beta chains below was sequenced from the same sample in a study of T cell repertoires in cytomegalovirus infection. TCRdb re-analysed the reads in MiXCR, keeping a single row per CDR3 protein. The sample has 300,000 or so distinct CDR3 sequences, about 9.1% seen once. Sequenced sample: PBMCs. These receptors were taken from a human donor in good health (CMV status not recorded). Some clones in this sample may be carry-over from other donors' samples.

This clonotype appeared a few times. The chain couples TRBV20-1 to TRBJ2-3, with 8 bases that match TRBD1. This CDR3 comprises 13 residues. V dropped 6 bases and J dropped 5; count of bases not matched to a gene: 7. Germline CDR1 DFQATT, CDR2 SNEGSKA (reference sequence). DNA for the CDR3: TGCAGTGCCTCCGGGACAGGCAGAGATACGCAGTATTTT. Its translation is CSASGTGRDTQYF.

Regarding this clonotype: A read error is possible here, since a much larger clone lies one base away. CDR3 residues: CSVWRGKKLFF. CDR3 bases: TGCAGCGTCTGGAGGGGTAAAAAACTGTTTTTT. The genes are TRBV29-1 and TRBJ1-4; tentative D call: TRBD1 (5 bases). The germline CDR1 and CDR2 sequences are SQVTM and ANQGSEA. Trimming removed 6 bases from V and 9 bases from J, with 11 bases in between. This CDR3 is 11 amino acids long.

This clonotype was detected many times. This chain connects TRBV19 to TRBJ2-3; perhaps TRBD2 as D (7 bases). V was clipped by 9 bases and J by 10 bases, with 14 bases between them. This CDR3 has 11 amino acids. Germline V CDR1 and CDR2: LNHDA, SQIVND (reference sequence). The CDR3 is CASQRGGPQYF. CDR3 DNA sequence: TGTGCCAGCCAAAGGGGGGGCCCGCAGTATTTT.

This clonotype was counted many times. The chain uses TRBV18 and TRBJ2-2; no clear D. V lost 4 bases, J lost 5 bases, and 14 bases lay in between. Germline V gives CDR1 KGHSH, CDR2 LQKENI. The CDR3 runs 15 residues. The CDR3, as DNA: TGTGCCAGCTCACTTAACGGAGCTGCTACCGGGGAGCTGTTTTTT. Amino acids: CASSLNGAATGELFF.

This clonotype was seen ten or more times. The chain employs TRBV7-2 and TRBJ2-4; D not resolved. V was cut by 4 bases and J by 1 base, with 5 bases left in between. The CDR3 length is 13 residues. Germline assignment: CDR1 SGHTA and CDR2 FQGNSA. Here the CDR3 reads CASSSSAKNIQYF. For the CDR3, the DNA is TGTGCCAGCAGCTCGTCCGCCAAAAACATTCAGTACTTC.

The chain employs TRBV6-1 and TRBJ1-2, with TRBD1 as a possible D gene (5 bases). CDR3 length equals 15 residues. Trimming stripped 6 bases from V and 3 bases from J, with 17 bases between. Germline values: CDR1 MNHNS, CDR2 SASEGT. CDR3 nucleotides: TGTGCCAGCAGCCGCTTCAGGGAAGTCGACTATGGCTACACCTTC. Translating gives CASSRFREVDYGYTF.

This clonotype has ten or more counts. This chain connects TRBV20-1 to TRBJ1-2; D gene ambiguous. Trimming removed 3 bases from V and 0 bases from J, with 8 bases in between. This CDR3 spans 13 amino acids. Germline CDR1 and CDR2: DFQATT and SNEGSKA (reference sequence). The CDR3 coding sequence is TGCAGTGCTAGCCCGCCGACTAACTATGGCTACACCTTC. This gives the protein CSASPPTNYGYTF.

This clonotype showed up many times. V is TRBV7-9 and J is TRBJ2-1; D is undetermined. Trimming removed 3 bases at V and 8 bases at J, with 5 bases between. In germline, CDR1 is SEHNR, CDR2 FQNEAQ (reference sequence). CDR3 length: 11 residues. Here the CDR3 reads CASSFVYEQFF. Written as DNA, the CDR3 is TGTGCCAGCAGCTTCGTTTATGAGCAGTTCTTC.

The chain has TRBV7-2 and TRBJ2-5, with 10 bases lining up with TRBD2. The CDR3 has 16 amino acids. The junction had 9 bases not matched to a gene; V was cut back by 1 base and J by 7 bases. Germline CDR1 reads SGHTA; CDR2 reads FQGNSA. CDR3 sequence: CASSLGWTSGTRTQYF. DNA for the CDR3: TGTGCCAGCAGCTTAGGGTGGACTAGCGGCACGCGGACCCAGTACTTC.

This clonotype was found many times. The chain carries TRBV29-1 and TRBJ2-5, with 9 bases lining up with TRBD2. This CDR3 contains 12 residues. Germline CDR1 is SQVTM and CDR2 is ANQGSEA. After removal of 1 base from V and 9 bases from J, the junction contained 3 bases not matched to a gene. CDR3 nucleotide sequence: TGCAGCGTTGAAGTTGCGGGGGGGGCCCAGTACTTC. Translation: CSVEVAGGAQYF.

This clonotype was seen repeatedly, ten times or more. The genes are TRBV6-2 or TRBV6-3 and TRBJ2-2; 9 nucleotides align to TRBD1. The length of the CDR3 is 14 residues. CDR1 and CDR2 from the germline V gene are MNHEY and SVGEGT. Trimming at V came to 5 bases and at J to 4 bases, leaving 2 bases not matched to a gene. For the CDR3, the DNA is TGTGCCAGCAGTCGGACAGGGGTCACCGGGGAGCTGTTTTTT. Translated, it gives CASSRTGVTGELFF.